This T cell receptor beta chain was sequenced in a study of beta chain features in type 1 diabetes. The trim removed 3 bases at V and 5 bases at J, leaving 9 bases unmatched. The V gene's germline CDR1 is SGHTA and CDR2 FQGNSA. This CDR3 spans 15 amino acids. Every bit of the isolated RNA underwent reverse transcription, so sequencing read expressed TCRB transcripts. Profiled with immunoSEQ multiplex PCR; TCRdb holds only in-frame clones, not every one. In the table there are around 140,000 clones, 9% to 10% of which are singletons. The source material was central memory CD4+ T cells from blood. This chain uses TRBV7-2 with TRBJ2-7, with 8 bases aligning to TRBD1. The sequence derives from a woman aged 40 to 50 in good health. CDR3 sequence: CASSFTRTGKDEQYF. As DNA, the CDR3 is TGTGCCAGCAGCTTTACCAGGACAGGGAAGGACGAGCAGTACTTC.